This TCR beta chain was captured in a study of metastatic and nonmetastatic thyroid tumors. Thyroid surgery had not been preceded by any treatment in any patient. TCRdb re-called the PCR reads through MiXCR. Among tens of thousands of clones, 12% were seen once, and the ten largest hold approximately 8.7%. This clone has a handful of counts. This may arise from a read error, as a much more abundant clone is one base away. The receptor's source is a male donor with papillary thyroid cancer or a benign thyroid nodule (not recorded which). Some clones in this sample may be carry-over from other donors' samples. Sequenced: blood.

This chain's CDR3 is CASSPQGSGTEAFF. The DNA of the CDR3 is TGTGCCAGCAGCCCACAGGGGTCTGGGACTGAAGCTTTCTTT. The J gene is TRBJ1-1, the V gene TRBV7-3, with 7 bases identical to TRBD1. CDR1 SGHTA and CDR2 FQGTGA come from the germline V gene. The CDR3 contains 14 residues. V lost 5 bases and J lost 5; bases outside the gene matches: 8.